These T cell receptor beta chains were read from a single sample in a study of blood T cell repertoires in COVID-19. Sequencing used immunoSEQ multiplex PCR; TCRdb keeps in-frame clones, though not all of them. The table shows almost 70,000 clones, with 75% to 85% occurring only once. The source material was peripheral blood. The receptors stem from a human donor in a cohort sampled during active COVID-19. CDR3s include the opening cysteine and the closing phenylalanine or tryptophan. A D gene is named only where the DNA matches it firmly. Only part of the rows carry a size: once, few, many, or a class if the clone is expanded.

CDR3aa,CDR3nt,v_gene,d_gene,j_gene,abundance
CATSLRPSKEKLFF,TGTGCCACCAGTTTGAGGCCTTCAAAGGAAAAACTGTTTTTT,TRBV15,.,TRBJ1-4,.
CASSSIFHRGGNEKLFF,TGTGCCAGCAGTTCGATATTCCACAGGGGTGGTAATGAAAAACTGTTTTTT,TRBV27,TRBD1,TRBJ1-4,.
CASSRRDSTYATNEKLFF,TGTGCCAGCAGTCGGAGGGACAGCACATATGCAACTAATGAAAAACTGTTTTTT,TRBV6-6,TRBD1,TRBJ1-4,.
CASSKQGADEQYF,TGTGCCAGCAGTAAACAGGGGGCCGACGAGCAGTACTTC,TRBV5-5,TRBD1,TRBJ2-7,.
CASSSSGRFVF,TGTGCCAGCAGTTCCTCAGGGCGGTTCGTGTTT,TRBV28,.,TRBJ1-5,.
CATQRDNEQFF,TGTGCCACCCAGCGGGACAATGAGCAGTTCTTC,TRBV7-9,.,TRBJ2-1,.
CASSEKGWGSGNRQETQYF,TGTGCCAGCAGTGAAAAGGGATGGGGTAGCGGGAACCGCCAAGAGACCCAGTACTTC,TRBV2,TRBD2,TRBJ2-5,.
CASSPDGVGTQYF,TGCGCCAGCAGCCCGGACGGGGTTGGGACCCAGTACTTC,TRBV5-1,.,TRBJ2-5,.
CASSPWDRRAYEQYF,TGTGCCAGCAGTCCCTGGGACAGGCGGGCCTACGAGCAGTACTTC,TRBV27,TRBD1,TRBJ2-7,.
CASSQNAGAQWDEQFF,TGTGCCAGCAGCCAAAACGCGGGGGCTCAATGGGATGAGCAGTTCTTC,TRBV11-2,.,TRBJ2-1,many
CAWSRGQDTEAFF,TGTGCCTGGTCCCGAGGGCAGGACACTGAAGCTTTCTTT,TRBV30,.,TRBJ1-1,.
CASTLDRWRTDTQYF,TGTGCCAGTACGCTGGACAGGTGGCGCACAGATACGCAGTATTTT,TRBV19,TRBD1,TRBJ2-3,.
CATSRDLGGSRGADTQYF,TGTGCCACCAGCAGAGATCTGGGGGGGAGTAGGGGCGCAGATACGCAGTATTTT,TRBV15,TRBD2,TRBJ2-3,few
CSASQGKIFYNEQFF,TGCAGTGCTAGTCAGGGGAAGATTTTCTACAATGAGCAGTTCTTC,TRBV20-1,.,TRBJ2-1,once
CASSLRISGTGINEQFF,TGTGCCAGCAGCTTGCGGATCTCTGGGACAGGGATAAATGAGCAGTTCTTC,TRBV5-5,TRBD1,TRBJ2-1,.
CASSYSSGPMNTEAFF,TGTGCCAGCAGTTACTCATCAGGCCCGATGAACACTGAAGCTTTCTTT,TRBV6-5,.,TRBJ1-1,.
CASSEYRGIQETQYF,TGTGCCAGCAGTGAATATCGAGGAATCCAAGAGACCCAGTACTTC,TRBV6-1,.,TRBJ2-5,.
CASSRVASGTADTQYF,TGTGCCAGTAGTAGGGTCGCTAGCGGGACCGCAGATACGCAGTATTTT,TRBV19,TRBD2,TRBJ2-3,.
CASSFSPGGTGELFF,TGTGCCAGCAGTTTCAGTCCGGGAGGGACCGGGGAGCTGTTTTTT,TRBV27,TRBD2,TRBJ2-2,.
CASMRGRTDTQYF,TGTGCCAGCATGAGAGGGAGAACAGATACGCAGTATTTT,TRBV28,.,TRBJ2-3,.
CASSRDRSTQYF,TGCGCCAGCAGTCGGGACAGGAGTACCCAGTACTTC,TRBV10-1,TRBD1,TRBJ2-5,.
CASSQTRGTGEYGYTF,TGTGCCAGCAGCCAGACCAGAGGGACAGGGGAATATGGCTACACCTTC,TRBV4-2,TRBD1,TRBJ1-2,.
CASSPNRETQYF,TGTGCCAGCAGCCCAAATCGGGAGACCCAGTACTTC,TRBV5-4,.,TRBJ2-5,.
CASSLEGGTEAFF,TGTGCCAGCAGTTTAGAAGGGGGAACTGAAGCTTTCTTT,TRBV12-3/TRBV12-4,.,TRBJ1-1,.
CASSIGGTGGLGNEKLFF,TGTGCCAGCAGTATAGGTGGGACAGGGGGATTGGGTAATGAAAAACTGTTTTTT,TRBV28,TRBD1,TRBJ1-4,.
CASSPTANTEAFF,TGTGCCAGCTCACCTACAGCGAACACTGAAGCTTTCTTT,TRBV18,.,TRBJ1-1,once
CASSEASGGAGELFF,TGTGCCAGCAGTGAGGCTAGCGGGGGGGCCGGGGAGCTGTTTTTT,TRBV6-1,TRBD2,TRBJ2-2,many
CASSLFGTPRGQETQYF,TGTGCCAGCAGTTTATTTGGGACACCTAGGGGTCAAGAGACCCAGTACTTC,TRBV28,.,TRBJ2-5,few
CASSYTGLTPREQYF,TGTGCCAGCAGTTACACCGGACTTACTCCACGGGAGCAGTACTTC,TRBV6-5,.,TRBJ2-7,.
CASSPIASYEQYF,TGTGCCAGTAGCCCTATAGCGAGCTACGAGCAGTACTTC,TRBV19,.,TRBJ2-7,hyperexpanded
CASSLRDLPTSGYNEQFF,TGTGCCAGCAGCCTCAGGGACCTCCCAACTAGCGGGTACAATGAGCAGTTCTTC,TRBV3-1/TRBV3-2,TRBD2,TRBJ2-1,.
CASSERQARESPQHF,TGTGCCAGCAGTGAAAGGCAGGCCAGGGAATCGCCCCAGCATTTT,TRBV2,.,TRBJ1-5,.
CASSRDHWGPAYEQYF,TGCGCCAGCAGCCGAGATCACTGGGGGCCGGCCTACGAGCAGTACTTC,TRBV4-1,.,TRBJ2-7,.
CASSQGTAEAFF,TGTGCCAGCAGCCAAGGGACAGCTGAAGCTTTCTTT,TRBV3-1/TRBV3-2,.,TRBJ1-1,.
CASSLARVGGGDEQYF,TGTGCCAGCAGCTTAGCGCGTGTAGGGGGGGGCGACGAGCAGTACTTC,TRBV7-6,.,TRBJ2-7,few
CASRSGGENYGYTF,TGTGCAAGCAGGTCAGGGGGCGAGAACTATGGCTACACCTTC,TRBV3-1/TRBV3-2,TRBD1,TRBJ1-2,.
CASSASGAYGYTF,TGCGCCAGCAGCGCCTCAGGGGCCTATGGCTACACCTTC,TRBV5-1,.,TRBJ1-2,.
CASSIAGGQDTQYF,TGTGCCAGTAGTATAGCAGGGGGCCAAGATACGCAGTATTTT,TRBV19,TRBD1,TRBJ2-3,few
CASSHARDAGELFF,TGTGCCAGCAGCCACGCCAGGGATGCCGGGGAGCTGTTTTTT,TRBV5-5,.,TRBJ2-2,.
CATGTVTDTQYF,TGTGCCACCGGGACAGTCACAGATACGCAGTATTTT,TRBV24-1,TRBD1,TRBJ2-3,few
CATRGESASDEQFF,TGTGCCACCAGGGGAGAGAGCGCGAGCGATGAGCAGTTCTTC,TRBV24-1,.,TRBJ2-1,.
CASSVGLADYEQYF,TGTGCCAGCAGCGTAGGACTAGCGGACTACGAGCAGTACTTC,TRBV9,TRBD2,TRBJ2-7,.
CASSLRQGWTEAFF,TGTGCCAGCAGCCTACGACAGGGGTGGACTGAAGCTTTCTTT,TRBV14,TRBD1,TRBJ1-1,once
CASSSRVGTNEKLFF,TGTGCCAGCAGCTCGAGGGTAGGCACTAATGAAAAACTGTTTTTT,TRBV11-3,.,TRBJ1-4,.
CASSFGGASYEQYF,TGTGCCAGCAGCTTCGGCGGGGCCTCCTACGAGCAGTACTTC,TRBV7-2,.,TRBJ2-7,.
CASSRDSQETQYF,TGTGCCAGCAGCCGGGACTCCCAAGAGACCCAGTACTTC,TRBV5-4,.,TRBJ2-5,.
CASSLHYPRTTGELFF,TGCGCCAGCAGCTTGCACTATCCCCGAACAACCGGGGAGCTGTTTTTT,TRBV5-1,.,TRBJ2-2,.
CASSLAKRVKYNEQFF,TGTGCCAGCAGCTTAGCGAAGCGGGTAAAATACAATGAGCAGTTCTTC,TRBV7-8,.,TRBJ2-1,.
CASTKGQVGEQYF,TGTGCCAGTACCAAGGGACAGGTCGGGGAGCAGTACTTC,TRBV19,TRBD1,TRBJ2-7,.
CASSNRRGQETYGYTF,TGTGCCAGCAGTAACCGCCGAGGACAAGAAACCTATGGCTACACCTTC,TRBV6-6,.,TRBJ1-2,.
CASSPGTDYGYTF,TGTGCCAGCAGCCCCGGGACAGACTATGGCTACACCTTC,TRBV14,TRBD1,TRBJ1-2,.
CSASRASGRPETQYF,TGCAGTGCTAGTAGGGCTAGCGGGAGGCCAGAGACCCAGTACTTC,TRBV20-1,TRBD2,TRBJ2-5,.
CASSLALSEAGYGYTF,TGTGCCAGCAGTCTAGCCCTCTCCGAGGCGGGCTATGGCTACACCTTC,TRBV27,.,TRBJ1-2,.
CASSIGTAPTDTQYF,TGTGCCAGTAGTATCGGGACTGCCCCCACAGATACGCAGTATTTT,TRBV19,.,TRBJ2-3,.
CASSLTDRGSSGANVLTF,TGTGCCAGCAGTTTAACGGACAGGGGGAGCTCTGGGGCCAACGTCCTGACTTTC,TRBV28,TRBD1,TRBJ2-6,.
CASSQGTGMNTEAFF,TGTGCCAGCAGCCAAGGGACAGGGATGAACACTGAAGCTTTCTTT,TRBV3-1/TRBV3-2,TRBD1,TRBJ1-1,.
CATRKQGLGNTIYF,TGTGCCACCAGGAAACAGGGGTTGGGAAACACCATATATTTT,TRBV15,TRBD1,TRBJ1-3,.